This is a list of T cell receptor beta chains from one sample in a study of blood T cell repertoires in COVID-19. The assay was immunoSEQ multiplex PCR, and TCRdb's table has in-frame clones only and misses some. The table includes about 230,000 clones, approximately 88% detected once. Sequenced material: peripheral blood. Receptors originate from a man aged 35 to 55 with acute or convalescent COVID-19. Each CDR3 is given without its conserved first and last residue. Fields, in order: V gene, clone size, J gene, CDR3 protein. The size of a clone is reported for some rows only, either as once, few or many, or as a class for expanded clones.

>TRBV6-5|NA|TRBJ2-7
ASIPLAGLAYEQY
>TRBV19|NA|TRBJ1-5
ASSPFNQPQH
>TRBV5-6|NA|TRBJ1-2
ASSRPVGGWLGDYGYT
>TRBV3-1/TRBV3-2|NA|TRBJ1-1
ASSHSGTGSLGNTEAF
>TRBV5-5|NA|TRBJ2-1
ASSLGQGPHNEQF
>TRBV2|NA|TRBJ1-1
ASASGDGTEAF
>TRBV7-6|NA|TRBJ1-3
ASSLGSGGHVGNTIY
>TRBV3-1/TRBV3-2|NA|TRBJ1-2
ASSQDRPGSGYGYT
>TRBV5-1|few|TRBJ2-1
ASSLGTSSYNEQF
>TRBV6-1|NA|TRBJ1-5
ASSEAAYDQPQH
>TRBV9|few|TRBJ2-5
ASSPDRNQETQY
>TRBV11-2|once|TRBJ1-1
ASSQAAVNTEAF
>TRBV5-1|NA|TRBJ2-7
ASSPGGGGTYEQY
>TRBV5-1|once|TRBJ2-7
ASSLQTSGTSEQY
>TRBV6-5|once|TRBJ2-7
ASSRGYYEQY
>TRBV2|NA|TRBJ1-3
ASSGTRRDTIY
>TRBV10-3|NA|TRBJ1-4
AISPGGDEKLF
>TRBV5-1|NA|TRBJ2-7
ASSPQTGPYEQY
>TRBV7-3|NA|TRBJ2-5
ASSPGQGAETQY
>TRBV3-1/TRBV3-2|NA|TRBJ1-2
ASSRGTGDGYT
>TRBV11-3|NA|TRBJ2-3
ASSRGTSGRSDTQY
>TRBV7-9|once|TRBJ2-7
ASTYDPGSYEQY
>TRBV30|NA|TRBJ2-1
AWSVLAVGLAMDLEQANEQF
>TRBV3-1/TRBV3-2|NA|TRBJ2-2
ASSQGTGAITGELF
>TRBV5-4|few|TRBJ2-3
ASSPPRFADTQY
>TRBV6-2/TRBV6-3|NA|TRBJ1-1
ASSLDGSTEAF
>TRBV7-9|NA|TRBJ1-5
ASSFSGNQPQH
>TRBV5-1|NA|TRBJ2-1
ASSWTGLAGGHSYNEQF
>TRBV7-9|NA|TRBJ1-2
ASSLPDRGDGYT
>TRBV5-1|NA|TRBJ2-7
ASSSAGTSGSYEQY
>TRBV30|NA|TRBJ1-6
AFAREEDSPLH
>TRBV6-5|NA|TRBJ2-1
ASRAGTGNSYEQF
>TRBV12-5|NA|TRBJ1-2
ASGLGRGGEYGYT
>TRBV12-3/TRBV12-4|NA|TRBJ1-2
ASTREGYGYT
>TRBV15|NA|TRBJ1-4
ATSRYRAVNEKLF
>TRBV29-1|NA|TRBJ1-1
SVDIGWPSDTEAF
>TRBV6-5|NA|TRBJ2-2
ASSYSRGTGELF
>TRBV6-1|NA|TRBJ1-2
ASSEGGDSLLYYGYT
>TRBV3-1/TRBV3-2|NA|TRBJ2-2
ASSQWTGGTGELF
>TRBV7-6|NA|TRBJ1-3
ASSLGQGASGNTIY
>TRBV30|NA|TRBJ1-5
AWSYRGLLPSNQPQH
>TRBV7-9|NA|TRBJ2-1
ASSRGQLYNEQF
>TRBV18|NA|TRBJ2-1
ASSHTSSGSVINEQF
>TRBV10-3|once|TRBJ1-2
AISEGDRGSYT
>TRBV5-1|NA|TRBJ1-4
ASSLAGNEKLF
>TRBV7-8|NA|TRBJ2-5
ASSLSGQGQETQY
>TRBV12-3/TRBV12-4|NA|TRBJ1-2
ASSLSGAGGYT
>TRBV4-1|NA|TRBJ2-7
ASSQDPLDRGQY
>TRBV7-9|once|TRBJ1-1
ASSQGGLGATEAF
>TRBV27|NA|TRBJ1-4
ASSRDRVGEKLF
>TRBV4-1|NA|TRBJ2-3
ASSRIRDKDTQY
>TRBV5-4|NA|TRBJ1-3
ASSPRGGAGNTIY
>TRBV19|NA|TRBJ1-2
ASKLSGRVGGYT
>TRBV24-1|NA|TRBJ2-1
ATSYDNEQF
>TRBV29-1|NA|TRBJ1-2
SVGEGTSNYGYT